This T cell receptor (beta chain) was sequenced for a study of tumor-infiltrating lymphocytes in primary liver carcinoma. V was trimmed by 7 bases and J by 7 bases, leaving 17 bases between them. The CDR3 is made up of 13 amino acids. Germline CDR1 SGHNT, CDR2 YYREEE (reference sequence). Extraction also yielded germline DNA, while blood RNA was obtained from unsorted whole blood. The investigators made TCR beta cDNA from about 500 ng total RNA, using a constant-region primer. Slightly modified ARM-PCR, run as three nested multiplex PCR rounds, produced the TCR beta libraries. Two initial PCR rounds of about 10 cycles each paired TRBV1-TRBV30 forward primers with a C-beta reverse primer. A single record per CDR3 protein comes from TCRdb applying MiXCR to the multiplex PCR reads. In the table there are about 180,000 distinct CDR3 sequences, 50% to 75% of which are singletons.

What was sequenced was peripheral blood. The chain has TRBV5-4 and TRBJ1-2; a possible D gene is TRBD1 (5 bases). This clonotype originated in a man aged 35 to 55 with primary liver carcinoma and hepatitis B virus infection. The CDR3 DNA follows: TGTGCCAGCGAGGGCAGGGAGGGCGGTGGCTACACCTTC. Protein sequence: CASEGREGGGYTF. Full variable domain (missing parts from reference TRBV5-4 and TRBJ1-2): ETGVTQSPTHLIKTRGQQVTLRCSSQSGHNTVSWYQQALGQGPQFIFQYYREEENGRGNFPPRFSGLQFPNYSSELNVNALELDDSALYLCASEGREGGGYTFGSGTRLTVV.